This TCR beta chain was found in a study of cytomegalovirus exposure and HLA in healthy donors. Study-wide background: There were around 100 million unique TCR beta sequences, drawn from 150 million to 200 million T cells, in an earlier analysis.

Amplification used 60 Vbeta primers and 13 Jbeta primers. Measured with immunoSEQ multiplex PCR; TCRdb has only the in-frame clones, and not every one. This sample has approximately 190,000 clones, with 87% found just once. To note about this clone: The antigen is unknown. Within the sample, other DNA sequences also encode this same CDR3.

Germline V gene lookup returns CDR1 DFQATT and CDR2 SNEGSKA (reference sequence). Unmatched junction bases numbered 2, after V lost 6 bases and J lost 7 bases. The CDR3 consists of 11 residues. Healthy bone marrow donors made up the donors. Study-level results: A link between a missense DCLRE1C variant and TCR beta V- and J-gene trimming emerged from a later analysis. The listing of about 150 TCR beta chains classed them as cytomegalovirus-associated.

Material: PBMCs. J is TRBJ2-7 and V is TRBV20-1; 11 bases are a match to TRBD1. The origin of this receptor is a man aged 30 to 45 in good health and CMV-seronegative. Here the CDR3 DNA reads TGCAGTGCGGGGGACAGGGGGGAGCAGTACTTC. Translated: CSAGDRGEQYF.